These 20 T cell receptor beta chains were all obtained from the same sample, sequenced in a study of PD-1 blockade in classical Hodgkin lymphoma. Time point indicated: cycle 4 day 1 (C4D1), after less than seven weeks of nivolumab. Every patient was affected by relapse after autologous stem cell transplantation, while exposure to brentuximab vedotin was not uniform. Here immunoSEQ multiplex PCR was the method, and the copy in TCRdb shows in-frame clones only, minus some. The table includes 15,000 to 20,000 clones, 80% detected once. The sample consisted of peripheral blood mononuclear cells (PBMCs), taken before the fourth cycle of nivolumab. The receptors shown here come from a human donor with classical Hodgkin lymphoma.

J is TRBJ2-1 and V is TRBV4-2; 9 bases fit TRBD2. Germline V lookup: CDR1 LGHNA, CDR2 YNFKEQ. The V and J ends lost 0 bases and 2 bases, in that order; junction bases with no gene match: 8. The CDR3 spans 18 residues. The CDR3 loop is CASSQEGGTSFPYNEQFF. The CDR3 DNA reads TGTGCCAGCAGCCAAGAGGGCGGGACTAGCTTCCCCTACAATGAGCAGTTCTTC.

The chain recombines TRBV27 with TRBJ2-4; D is uncertain. Trimming stripped 4 bases from V and 1 base from J, with 11 bases between. The germline gives CDR1 MNHEY, CDR2 SMNVEV (reference sequence). The CDR3 spans 15 residues. The CDR3 reads CASSSPSRAKNIQYF. The CDR3 DNA follows: TGTGCCAGCAGTTCCCCCTCCAGGGCCAAAAACATTCAGTACTTC.

This clone has only a few counts. The chain employs TRBV4-2 and TRBJ2-7; tentatively, D is TRBD2 (6 bases). Germline V gene lookup returns CDR1 LGHNA and CDR2 YNFKEQ. The CDR3 sequence is 13 residues long. V dropped 5 bases and J dropped 1 base, with 9 bases sitting between them. The CDR3 DNA reads TGTGCCAGCAGCGTGACTAGTTCCTACGAGCAGTACTTC. Translation: CASSVTSSYEQYF.

The rearrangement links TRBV7-9 to TRBJ1-5, with D uncertain. CDR3 length equals 14 residues. Germline values: CDR1 SEHNR, CDR2 FQNEAQ (reference sequence). Trimming stripped 5 bases from V and 6 bases from J, with 14 bases between. CDR3 in DNA: TGTGCCAGCAGCCCTGGGGTGGGAACTCAGCCCCAGCATTTT. This translates into CASSPGVGTQPQHF.

The rearrangement joins TRBV2 to TRBJ2-3; D remains ambiguous. Germline-derived CDR1 and CDR2 are SNHLY and FYNNEI. This CDR3 has 15 residues. Trimming took off 8 bases at V and 3 bases at J, with 18 bases between the two ends. In DNA, the CDR3 is TGTGCCAGCCGCAGGAGCGATACTCTTACAGATACGCAGTATTTT. Amino acid sequence: CASRRSDTLTDTQYF.

The chain links TRBV2 to TRBJ1-1; weak D call: TRBD1 (5 bases). The germline gives CDR1 SNHLY, CDR2 FYNNEI. The CDR3 is 15 amino acids. Trimming took off 4 bases at V and 6 bases at J, with 18 bases between the two ends. This CDR3 reads CASSGRSGIRAEAFF. For the CDR3, the DNA is TGTGCCAGCAGTGGACGATCGGGGATCAGGGCTGAAGCTTTCTTT.

A single count supports this clone. The chain carries TRBV7-2 and TRBJ2-3; 8 bases are shared with TRBD2. V lost 5 bases to trimming and J lost 1 base; unmatched junction nucleotides: 2. Germline loops: CDR1 SGHTA, CDR2 FQGNSA. There are 14 residues in the CDR3. The CDR3 DNA is TGTGCCAGCAGCATTAGCGGGGGCACAGATACGCAGTATTTT. It is translated as CASSISGGTDTQYF.

DNA for the CDR3: TGTGCCAGCAGTTACTCGTGGACGGGGGACTTTGGCTACACCTTC. It codes for CASSYSWTGDFGYTF. V gene TRBV6-5 combines with J gene TRBJ1-2; TRBD1 is a possible D gene (5 bases). Germline V CDR1 and CDR2: MNHEY, SVGAGI. V lost 0 bases, J lost 7 bases, and 15 bases lay in between. The CDR3 is 15 residues long.

V and J are TRBV2 and TRBJ2-5, with 8 bases aligning to TRBD2. V trimming: 4 bases; J trimming: 5 bases; junction bases outside the gene matches: 9. Germline V lookup: CDR1 SNHLY, CDR2 FYNNEI. CDR3 length equals 15 residues. CDR3 loop: CASSAGGPYLETQYF. The CDR3 DNA reads as TGTGCCAGCAGTGCGGGGGGGCCGTATTTGGAGACCCAGTACTTC.

The V call is TRBV21-1, the J call TRBJ2-7; whether TRBD2, the table's D call, matches the DNA was not checked. TRBV21-1 is a pseudogene segment. The length of the CDR3 is 16 residues. Here the CDR3 DNA reads TGTGCCAGCAGCAAAGGGACTAGCGGGAGTCGTTACGAGCAGTACTTC. Protein: CASSKGTSGSRYEQYF.

The CDR3 here is CASSEEVAGGTDTQYF. The CDR3 nucleotides are TGTGCCAGCAGTGAGGAGGTAGCGGGGGGAACAGATACGCAGTATTTT. The chain couples TRBV6-4 to TRBJ2-3; 10 nucleotides match TRBD2. J gave up 3 bases and V 3 bases, and 6 bases lay outside the gene matches. Germline CDR1 reads MRHNA; CDR2 reads SNTAGT. CDR3 size: 16 residues.

This clone counts as medium-sized. The V call is TRBV30, the J call TRBJ1-2; TRBD1 matches 8 bases. This CDR3 has 15 residues. The junction had 11 bases not matched to a gene; V was cut back by 0 bases and J by 8 bases. Germline loops: CDR1 GTSNPN, CDR2 SVGIG (reference sequence). The CDR3 sequence: CAWSVQGQGAEGYTF. The CDR3, as DNA: TGTGCCTGGAGTGTACAGGGCCAGGGGGCAGAAGGCTACACCTTC.

The V gene is TRBV28, the J gene TRBJ2-5, with D tentatively TRBD1 (7 bases). V lost 4 bases and J 4 bases, leaving 13 bases between the germline ends. CDR1 MDHEN and CDR2 SYDVKM come from the germline V gene. This CDR3 spans 14 amino acids. Written as DNA, the CDR3 is TGTGCCAGCAGTTCCCCAGGGGGAGGAGAGACCCAGTACTTC. This translates into CASSSPGGGETQYF.

The chain links TRBV7-9 to TRBJ1-1, with D unclear. CDR1 is SEHNR, CDR2 FQNEAQ, per germline (reference sequence). The V and J ends lost 5 bases and 3 bases respectively, with 4 bases between them. CDR3 length equals 11 residues. CDR3 sequence (DNA): TGTGCCAGCAGCCGGGACACTGAAGCTTTCTTT. Translated: CASSRDTEAFF.

The V gene is TRBV7-6, the J gene TRBJ2-3; 9 bases map to TRBD1. The CDR3 is 16 amino acids. V was pared by 0 bases and J by 3 bases, with 4 bases of the junction left unmatched. Germline-derived CDR1 and CDR2 are SGHVS and FNYEAQ. CDR3 region: CASSLAGTGFTDTQYF. Written as DNA, the CDR3 is TGTGCCAGCAGCTTAGCAGGGACAGGGTTTACAGATACGCAGTATTTT.

This chain connects TRBV6-5 to TRBJ1-2; D remains ambiguous. Per germline, CDR1 MNHEY and CDR2 SVGAGI. The V and J ends lost 9 bases and 7 bases respectively, with 15 bases between them. CDR3 length: 12 amino acids. CDR3 amino acids: CASLDGKGGYTF. The CDR3 bases are TGTGCCAGTTTAGACGGGAAGGGTGGCTACACCTTC.

The chain employs TRBV5-1 and TRBJ1-1; 7 bases agree with TRBD1. Per germline, CDR1 SGHRS and CDR2 YFSETQ. V trimming: 4 bases; J trimming: 3 bases; junction bases outside the gene matches: 9. This CDR3 is built from 15 residues. CDR3 in DNA: TGCGCCAGCAGCGCGGGGACAGTTGGTTACACTGAAGCTTTCTTT. It encodes CASSAGTVGYTEAFF.

V gene TRBV28 combines with J gene TRBJ2-2; 10 nucleotides match TRBD2. The CDR3 extends over 20 amino acids. The germline V gene has CDR1 MDHEN and CDR2 SYDVKM. Trimming cost V 3 bases and J 0 bases; bases outside gene matches: 13. The CDR3 DNA reads as TGTGCCAGCAGTTTTTCGATTGCGAGCGGGGGGGCCCCGAACACCGGGGAGCTGTTTTTT. It is translated as CASSFSIASGGAPNTGELFF. Looking up the rest from reference TRBV28 and TRBJ2-2 gives the full variable domain: DVKVTQSSRYLVKRTGEKVFLECVQDMDHENMFWYRQDPGLGLRLIYFSYDVKMKEKGDIPEGYSVSREKKERFSLILESASTNQTSMYLCASSFSIASGGAPNTGELFFGEGSRLTVL.

CDR3 nucleotide sequence: TGTGCCAGCAGCCCAAGGACTAGCGGGGGGGCTGGGGAGCAGTTCTTC. Its protein is CASSPRTSGGAGEQFF. V and J are TRBV9 and TRBJ2-1, with 15 bases identical to TRBD2. Germline assignment: CDR1 SGDLS and CDR2 YYNGEE. The CDR3 length is 16 residues. J gave up 10 bases and V 4 bases, and 9 bases lay outside the gene matches.

This chain connects TRBV19 to TRBJ2-1; TRBD2 matches at 9 bases. Germline values: CDR1 LNHDA, CDR2 SQIVND (reference sequence). Trimming removed 3 bases from V and 3 bases from J; junction bases left unmatched: 3. This CDR3 is 15 amino acids long. The CDR3, as DNA: TGTGCCAGTAGTATTTCTAGCGGGAACTACAATGAGCAGTTCTTC. Translating gives CASSISSGNYNEQFF.